This note documents a single T cell receptor beta chain sequence. Its antigen is not known. The CDR3 is made up of 16 amino acids. Per the germline V gene, CDR1 is SGHNT and CDR2 is YENEEA. V lost 4 bases to trimming and J lost 1 base; unmatched junction nucleotides: 4. Sequenced with the Oncomine TCR Beta short-read assay was DNA taken from cultured CD4+ T cells. TCRdb passed the PCR reads through MiXCR, listing each CDR3 protein once. Among over 11,000 distinct CDR3 sequences listed, roughly 21% were seen once. These data originate in a study of vaccination and CD4 T cells after COVID-19. Study details: Typically, post-vaccine samples were obtained a median approximately 75 days after dose two, within a range of 14 to 241.

Sample treatment: approximately nine-day PBMC culture with coronavirus spike peptide pools or control peptides (ViraFEST assay). Study findings and constraints: Spike mono-reactive status applied to 304 of 307 vaccine-specific clones in convalescent patients.

The sequenced sample was cultured CD4+ T cells from blood. The V gene is TRBV11-3, the J gene TRBJ2-1; 10 bases agree with TRBD2. This TCR was sampled from a human donor with COVID-19. The CDR3 coding sequence is TGTGCCAGCAGCTCATCGGGACTAGCGTCCTACAATGAGCAGTTCTTC. Its protein is CASSSSGLASYNEQFF.